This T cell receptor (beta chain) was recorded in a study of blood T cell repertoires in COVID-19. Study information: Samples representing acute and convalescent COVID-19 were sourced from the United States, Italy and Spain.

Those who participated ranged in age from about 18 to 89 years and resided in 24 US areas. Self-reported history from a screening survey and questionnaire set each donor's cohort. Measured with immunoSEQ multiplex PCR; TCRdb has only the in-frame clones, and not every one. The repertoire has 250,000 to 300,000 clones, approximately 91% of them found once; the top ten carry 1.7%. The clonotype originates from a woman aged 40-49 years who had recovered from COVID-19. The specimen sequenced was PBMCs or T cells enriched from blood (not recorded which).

CDR3 nucleotides: TGTGCCAGTAAGGAGACAGGGGCTCGCTCCGAGCAGTACTTC. It translates to CASKETGARSEQYF. The gene calls are TRBV19 and TRBJ2-7, with 8 nucleotides matching TRBD1. The J segment lost 6 bases and the V segment lost 7 bases, leaving 11 bases of the junction unmatched. From germline, CDR1 is LNHDA and CDR2 SQIVND (reference sequence). This CDR3 spans 14 amino acids. The whole variable domain, filled in from reference TRBV19 and TRBJ2-7, reads DGGITQSPKYLFRKEGQNVTLSCEQNLNHDAMYWYRQDPGQGLRLIYYSQIVNDFQKGDIAEGYSVSREKKESFPLTVTSAQKNPTAFYLCASKETGARSEQYFGPGTRLTVT.